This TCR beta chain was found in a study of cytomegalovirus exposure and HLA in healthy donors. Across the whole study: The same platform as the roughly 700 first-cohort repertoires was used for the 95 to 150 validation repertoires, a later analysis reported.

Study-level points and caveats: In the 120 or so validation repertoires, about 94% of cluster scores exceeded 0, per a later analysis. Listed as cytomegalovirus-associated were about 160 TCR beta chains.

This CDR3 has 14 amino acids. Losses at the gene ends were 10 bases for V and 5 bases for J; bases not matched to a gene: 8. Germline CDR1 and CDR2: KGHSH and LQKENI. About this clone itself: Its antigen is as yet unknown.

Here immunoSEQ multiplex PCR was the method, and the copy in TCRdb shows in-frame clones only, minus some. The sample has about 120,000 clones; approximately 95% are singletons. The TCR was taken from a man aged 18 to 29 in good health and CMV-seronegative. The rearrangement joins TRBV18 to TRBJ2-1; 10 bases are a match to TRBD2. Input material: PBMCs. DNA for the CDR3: TGTGCCACCTCTGCCAGCGGGAGGGACAATGAGCAGTTCTTC. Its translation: CATSASGRDNEQFF.